The present T cell receptor (beta chain) was sequenced within a study of blood T cell repertoires in COVID-19. On the study more broadly: Acute and convalescent COVID-19 specimens originated in the United States, Italy and Spain.

V was trimmed by 0 bases and J by 4 bases, leaving 6 bases between them. Germline V gene sequence: CDR1 LNHDA, CDR2 SQIVND (reference sequence). CDR3 length equals 13 residues. Data came from immunoSEQ multiplex PCR; TCRdb stores just in-frame clones and leaves some out. Of approximately 79,000 clones listed, around 89% are singletons. The source is a man aged 55 to 70 with acute or convalescent COVID-19. The sequencing input was peripheral blood. The gene calls are TRBV19 and TRBJ1-1, with TRBD1 as a possible D gene (5 bases). In DNA, the CDR3 is TGTGCCAGTAGTATAGAGCAGGGCACTGAAGCTTTCTTT. This sequence encodes CASSIEQGTEAFF.